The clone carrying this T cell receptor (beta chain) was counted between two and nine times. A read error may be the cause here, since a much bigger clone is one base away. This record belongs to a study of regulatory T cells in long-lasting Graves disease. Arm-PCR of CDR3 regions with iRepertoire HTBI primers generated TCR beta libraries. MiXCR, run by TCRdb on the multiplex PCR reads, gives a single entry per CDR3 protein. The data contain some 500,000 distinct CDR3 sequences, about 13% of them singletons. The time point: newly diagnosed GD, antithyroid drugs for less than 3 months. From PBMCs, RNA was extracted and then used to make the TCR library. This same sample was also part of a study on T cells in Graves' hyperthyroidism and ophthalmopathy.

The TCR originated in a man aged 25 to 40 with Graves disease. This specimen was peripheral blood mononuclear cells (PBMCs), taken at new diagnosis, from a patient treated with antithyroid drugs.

The DNA of the CDR3 is TGCAGCGTAGCTTCGGGGCCGAACACTGAAGCTTTCTTT. Protein: CSVASGPNTEAFF. J is TRBJ1-1 and V is TRBV29-1; maybe TRBD1 (5 bases). The CDR3 sequence is 13 residues long. V was shortened by 6 bases and J by 1 base, with 12 bases between the two germline ends. Per the germline V gene, CDR1 is SQVTM and CDR2 is ANQGSEA.